A single sample is the source of the 10 T cell receptor beta chains below, sequenced in a study of blood T cell repertoires in COVID-19. The data were produced by immunoSEQ multiplex PCR, yet TCRdb's version contains in-frame clones alone and is incomplete. Here the sample spans 250,000 to 350,000 clones, approximately 88% being singletons. Sequences were obtained from peripheral blood. The source of these receptors is a human donor with COVID-19, enrolled during active disease. The donor label of this sample is uncertain.

The J gene is TRBJ1-5, the V gene TRBV10-2; the match to TRBD1 covers 7 bases. J gave up 6 bases and V 6 bases, and 8 bases lay outside the gene matches. From germline, CDR1 is WSHSY and CDR2 SAAADI. CDR3 length: 14 residues. The CDR3 DNA follows: TGCGCCAGCAGCCCGGGACAGAGTGCTCAGCCCCAGCATTTT. This codes for CASSPGQSAQPQHF.

J is TRBJ2-3 and V is TRBV10-3, with TRBD1 as a possible D gene (7 bases). Per germline, CDR1 ENHRY and CDR2 SYGVKD. V lost 0 bases, J lost 5 bases, and 24 bases lay in between. This CDR3 spans 19 amino acids. The CDR3 DNA reads as TGTGCCATCAGTGAGTCGGGTCAGGGGGGAACTCAGAGGCTAGATACGCAGTATTTT. As protein: CAISESGQGGTQRLDTQYF.

The V and J genes are TRBV28 and TRBJ1-2; TRBD1 agrees at 7 bases. V lost 7 bases and J lost 4; bases outside the gene matches: 9. The CDR3 is made up of 14 amino acids. Per germline, CDR1 MDHEN and CDR2 SYDVKM. The CDR3: CASTLYRGSYGYTF. The DNA for the CDR3 is TGTGCCAGCACTCTATACAGGGGTTCCTATGGCTACACCTTC.

V usage is TRBV2 and J usage is TRBJ1-2, with a possible D match to TRBD1 (6 bases). V was cut by 5 bases and J by 4 bases, with 11 bases left in between. Germline V CDR1 and CDR2: SNHLY, FYNNEI. The CDR3 is 13 amino acids. This CDR3 is CASSPQGPYGYTF. CDR3 in DNA: TGTGCCAGCAGTCCACAGGGACCCTATGGCTACACCTTC. The variable domain in full, with the rest retrieved from reference TRBV2 and TRBJ1-2, is EPEVTQTPSHQVTQMGQEVILRCVPISNHLYFYWYRQILGQKVEFLVSFYNNEISEKSEIFDDQFSVERPDGSNFTLKIRSTKLEDSAMYFCASSPQGPYGYTFGSGTRLTVV.

This clone appeared a few times. The chain employs TRBV20-1 and TRBJ2-7; 8 bases line up with TRBD1. With V trimmed by 3 bases and J by 0 bases, 10 bases remained unmatched. In germline, CDR1 is DFQATT, CDR2 SNEGSKA (reference sequence). The CDR3 sequence is 16 residues long. CDR3 protein: CSASLRDRGVSYEQYF. The CDR3 DNA follows: TGCAGTGCTAGTCTACGCGACAGGGGAGTCTCCTACGAGCAGTACTTC.

This clone was detected many times. The gene calls are TRBV28 and TRBJ1-6; 8 positions agree with TRBD1. J gave up 7 bases and V 6 bases, and 26 bases lay outside the gene matches. Germline values: CDR1 MDHEN, CDR2 SYDVKM. There are 21 residues in the CDR3. The CDR3 region has the DNA TGTGCCAGCAGCTTGGTCTGGGGGGGACAGGTTAATTTGGGAGCGAATTCACCCCTCCACTTT. Its translation: CASSLVWGGQVNLGANSPLHF.

This chain joins TRBV27 and TRBJ1-5; 7 nucleotides line up with TRBD1. This CDR3 spans 14 amino acids. Germline V lookup: CDR1 MNHEY, CDR2 SMNVEV (reference sequence). After removal of 7 bases from V and 6 bases from J, the junction contained 9 bases not matched to a gene. This CDR3 reads CASNPQGMGQPQHF. The CDR3 bases are TGTGCCAGCAACCCACAGGGGATGGGTCAGCCCCAGCATTTT.

CDR3 bases: TGTGCCTGGAGCCCGGGGACAGCCTCCAATCAGCCCCAGCATTTT. This gives the protein CAWSPGTASNQPQHF. V and J are TRBV30 and TRBJ1-5; the match to TRBD1 covers 7 bases. From germline, CDR1 is GTSNPN and CDR2 SVGIG (reference sequence). V gave up 3 bases and J gave up 3 bases; unmatched junction bases: 8. The CDR3 sequence is 15 residues long. Filled out from reference TRBV30 and TRBJ1-5, the complete variable domain reads SQTIHQWPATLVQPVGSPLSLECTVEGTSNPNLYWYRQAAGRGLQLLFYSVGIGQISSEVPQNLSASRPQDRQFILSSKKLLLSDSGFYLCAWSPGTASNQPQHFGDGTRLSIL.

The V call is TRBV6-2 or TRBV6-3, the J call TRBJ1-4, with TRBD1 matching 7 bases. CDR3 size: 15 residues. The ends lost 2 bases at V and 3 bases at J; junction bases unmatched: 3. Germline loops: CDR1 MNHEY, CDR2 SVGEGT. This CDR3 is CASSYPGTANEKLFF. The CDR3, as DNA: TGTGCCAGCAGTTACCCCGGGACAGCTAATGAAAAACTGTTTTTT.

The rearrangement links TRBV5-1 to TRBJ1-1, with D perhaps matching TRBD1 (6 bases). Germline V CDR1 and CDR2: SGHRS, YFSETQ. The CDR3 consists of 16 residues. The V end was cut by 1 base, the J end by 1 base, with 14 bases between. The CDR3 nucleotides read TGCGCCAGCAGCTTGAATACAGGACAGACGAACACTGAAGCTTTCTTT. Translation: CASSLNTGQTNTEAFF.